Sequencing of this T cell receptor (beta chain) was carried out in a study of graft-versus-host responses after intestinal transplantation. Study context: The study gave all recipients anti-thymocyte globulin induction, then tacrolimus and steroids for roughly 3 years.

General observations from the study: The marrow of recipients harbored GvH clones, and ileum or blood showed some of them first. Early post-transplant declines in HvG were associated with peak levels of circulating GvH clones.

Germline trimming cut 2 bases from V and 4 bases from J; bases unmatched to any gene: 4. CDR1 is SGDLS, CDR2 YYNGEE, per germline. This CDR3 has 16 amino acids. Libraries were prepared by immunoSEQ multiplex PCR; TCRdb keeps only in-frame clonotypes and omits some of them. The data show some 70,000 clones, 80% to 95% seen once. The posterior iliac crest or another chosen site supplied post-transplant bone marrow aspirates. This clone appeared once. Its antigen is still unknown. The sequence was obtained from a human patient who received an intestinal transplant, so some T cells may come from the graft donor. The chain is built from TRBV9 and TRBJ2-2, with 11 bases lining up with TRBD2. Material: bone marrow, obtained almost 750 days after intestinal transplantation. In DNA form, the CDR3 reads TGTGCCAGCAGCGTCGACGGGACTAGCGGCACCGGGGAGCTGTTTTTT. This encodes CASSVDGTSGTGELFF.